Below are 14 T cell receptor beta chains sequenced from a single sample in a study of Tregs in tolerant kidney transplant recipients. Recipients received nonmyeloablative bone marrow transplants from related graft donors, with transient mixed chimerism. TCRdb's copy holds only in-frame clones and misses some; the assay was immunoSEQ multiplex PCR. This table has roughly 50,000 clones, roughly nine tenths appearing once. Sequences were derived from CD8+ T cells from blood (PBMCs), sampled 12 months after the transplant. The receptor set was obtained from a human patient who received a combined kidney and bone marrow transplant. Some T cells may be transferred from the graft donor.

The chain links TRBV27 to TRBJ2-7; 13 nucleotides line up with TRBD2. V dropped 5 bases and J dropped 5; count of bases not matched to a gene: 6. Germline assignment: CDR1 MNHEY and CDR2 SMNVEV (reference sequence). The CDR3 is made up of 15 amino acids. CDR3 nucleotides: TGTGCCAGCAGTCCGAGGACTAGCGGGAGCAACGAGCAGTACTTC. Translation: CASSPRTSGSNEQYF.

The chain carries TRBV6-5 and TRBJ2-7, with D unresolved. The CDR3 has 15 amino acids. V lost 0 bases, J lost 0 bases, and 9 bases lay in between. Looked up from germline, CDR1 is MNHEY and CDR2 is SVGAGI. The CDR3 loop reads CASSYSAENSYEQYF. For the CDR3, the DNA is TGTGCCAGCAGTTACTCTGCGGAAAACTCCTACGAGCAGTACTTC.

The V and J genes are TRBV30 and TRBJ2-7, with D possibly being TRBD1 (6 bases). CDR3 length: 15 amino acids. Germline CDR1 GTSNPN, CDR2 SVGIG (reference sequence). Trimming removed 6 bases from V and 6 bases from J, with 24 bases in between. The CDR3 region has the DNA TGTGCCTGTCACAGGGAAGGGAGAGGTTTCCTCGAGCAGTACTTC. Residues: CACHREGRGFLEQYF.

The chain is built from TRBV7-6 and TRBJ2-1; D is possibly TRBD1 (6 bases). Germline V gene lookup returns CDR1 SGHVS and CDR2 FNYEAQ. V was cut by 1 base and J by 0 bases, with 7 bases left in between. This CDR3 comprises 15 residues. The CDR3, as DNA: TGTGCCAGCAGCTTAGGAGGGGGCTCCTACAATGAGCAGTTCTTC. It is translated as CASSLGGGSYNEQFF.

In this sample, this clone turned up once. This chain joins TRBV6-5 and TRBJ2-2, with D possibly matching TRBD2 (6 bases). This CDR3 contains 15 residues. Trimming stripped 10 bases from V and 7 bases from J, with 22 bases between. CDR1 is MNHEY, CDR2 SVGAGI, per germline. The CDR3 sequence is CATETIAGSGGELFF. Here the CDR3 DNA reads TGTGCCACCGAGACAATCGCGGGGTCCGGCGGGGAGCTGTTTTTT.

The CDR3 protein is CASSLAGGQGPHF. DNA of the CDR3: TGTGCCAGCAGCTTAGCCGGGGGACAGGGGCCGCATTTT. The chain has TRBV7-2 and TRBJ1-5, with TRBD1 matching over 10 bases. CDR1 and CDR2 (germline): SGHTA, FQGNSA. Trimming at V came to 0 bases and at J to 15 bases, leaving 5 bases not matched to a gene. The CDR3 length is 13 residues.

V usage is TRBV13 and J usage is TRBJ1-2; D unclear. Germline V CDR1 and CDR2: PRHDT, FYEKMQ (reference sequence). Trimming removed 3 bases at V and 0 bases at J, with 8 bases between. The CDR3 runs 14 residues. CDR3 DNA: TGTGCCAGCAGCTTGGTACTAGCTAACTATGGCTACACCTTC. Protein product: CASSLVLANYGYTF.

The chain links TRBV5-6 to TRBJ1-4; perhaps TRBD1 as D (6 bases). V was clipped by 1 base and J by 5 bases, with 12 bases between them. This CDR3 comprises 15 residues. Germline CDR1 SGHDT, CDR2 YYEEEE. The DNA for the CDR3 is TGTGCCAGCAGCTTGTCCGGACAGTACAATGAAAAACTGTTTTTT. Its translation: CASSLSGQYNEKLFF.

The chain carries TRBV5-4 and TRBJ2-1; D ambiguous. CDR3 length: 11 residues. Trimming stripped 3 bases from V and 8 bases from J, with 6 bases between. CDR1 and CDR2 (germline): SGHNT, YYREEE (reference sequence). The CDR3: CASSYTYEQFF. The CDR3 DNA follows: TGTGCCAGCAGCTACACCTATGAGCAGTTCTTC. Variable domain in full (rest from reference TRBV5-4 and TRBJ2-1): ETGVTQSPTHLIKTRGQQVTLRCSSQSGHNTVSWYQQALGQGPQFIFQYYREEENGRGNFPPRFSGLQFPNYSSELNVNALELDDSALYLCASSYTYEQFFGPGTRLTVL.

The V and J genes are TRBV7-9 and TRBJ2-3; a weak D match, TRBD2 (5 bases). Trimming removed 1 base at V and 4 bases at J, with 9 bases between. The germline CDR1 and CDR2 sequences are SEHNR and FQNEAQ (reference sequence). This CDR3 is built from 14 residues. The CDR3 region has the DNA TGTGCCAGCAGCTTAGGGAGCGGCCCAGATACGCAGTATTTT. Translated: CASSLGSGPDTQYF.

The CDR3 DNA is TGTGCCAGCAGCCAAGATTGGGGGGTCGGTGAAAAACTGTTTTTT. Amino acid sequence: CASSQDWGVGEKLFF. The V and J genes are TRBV14 and TRBJ1-4; tentatively, D is TRBD1 (5 bases). Germline V gives CDR1 SGHDN, CDR2 FVKESK. This CDR3 spans 15 amino acids. The V gene lost 0 bases and the J gene lost 7 bases, with 12 bases spanning the gap.

The rearrangement links TRBV5-6 to TRBJ2-7; TRBD1 matches at 8 bases. CDR3 size: 14 residues. Germline lookup yields CDR1 SGHDT and CDR2 YYEEEE. The V gene end was trimmed by 4 bases and the J gene end by 7 bases; junction bases not matched to a gene: 10. Here the CDR3 reads CASSNAGTGGEQYF. The DNA for the CDR3 is TGTGCCAGCAGCAACGCCGGGACAGGAGGGGAGCAGTACTTC.

This sequence joins TRBV15 and TRBJ2-2; D ambiguous. V was clipped by 3 bases and J by 1 base, with 6 bases between them. This CDR3 is built from 14 residues. Germline loops: CDR1 LNHNV, CDR2 YYDKDF (reference sequence). The CDR3 reads CATSSIENTGELFF. The CDR3 nucleotides are TGTGCCACCAGCAGTATAGAGAACACCGGGGAGCTGTTTTTT.

This rearrangement joins TRBV6-1 to TRBJ2-3; TRBD2 aligns across 9 bases. V gave up 8 bases and J gave up 3 bases; unmatched junction bases: 6. The CDR3 consists of 14 residues. Germline V lookup: CDR1 MNHNS, CDR2 SASEGT. CDR3 sequence reads: CASYSGSMTDTQYF. CDR3 in DNA: TGTGCCAGCTATAGCGGGAGTATGACAGATACGCAGTATTTT.